This entry describes one T cell receptor beta chain. Its antigen is currently unknown. The data stem from a study of identical twins. Overall study results and limits: Beta clonotypes that were abundant in cord blood contained fewer insertions, a pattern absent from memory repertoires. Compared with unrelated sharing, twin-shared out-of-frame alpha sequences had more low-probability sequences.

MiXCR was run by TCRdb on the 5' RACE reads, yielding one entry per CDR3 protein. This table has fewer than 900,000 distinct CDR3 sequences, about 20% appearing once. These data were likewise used in another study, on T cells expressing NK-cell markers. That work states: In the group of eight sequenced donors, seven were HCMV-seropositive and one was seronegative.

The source of this sequence is a woman aged 18 to 35 in good health. Sequencing used PBMCs.

The CDR3 sequence is CASSPRGLGEQYF. In DNA, the CDR3 is TGTGCCAGCAGCCCTAGGGGTCTTGGAGAGCAGTACTTC. The gene calls are TRBV9 and TRBJ2-7; a possible D gene is TRBD1 (5 bases). Trimming pared 4 bases from V and 7 bases from J, leaving 15 bases between. The CDR3 runs to 13 residues. Germline V lookup: CDR1 SGDLS, CDR2 YYNGEE.